The 21 T cell receptor beta chains below all came from one sample that was sequenced in a study of graft-versus-host responses after intestinal transplantation. The data were produced by immunoSEQ multiplex PCR, yet TCRdb's version contains in-frame clones alone and is incomplete. Among about 47,000 clones, 90% to 95% were seen once, and the ten largest hold about 5.5%. Sample: PBMCs, taken roughly 760 days after a first intestinal transplant, on the day of a second. These receptors came from a human patient who received an intestinal transplant, so some T cells may come from the graft donor.

The chain carries TRBV27 and TRBJ1-1, with D possibly matching TRBD1 (6 bases). Germline CDR1 MNHEY, CDR2 SMNVEV (reference sequence). The length of the CDR3 is 14 residues. V gave up 2 bases and J gave up 3 bases, with 10 bases separating them. DNA of the CDR3: TGTGCCAGCAGTTTAGGCAGGACAGACACTGAAGCTTTCTTT. Its protein product is CASSLGRTDTEAFF.

This sequence joins TRBV7-9 and TRBJ2-4, with D possibly matching TRBD1 (6 bases). This CDR3 contains 18 residues. Germline CDR1 SEHNR, CDR2 FQNEAQ (reference sequence). V shed 4 bases and J shed 0 bases, with 19 bases lying between them. The DNA of the CDR3 is TGTGCCAGCAGCTCACGCGCCGGGACACTATTAGCCAAAAACATTCAGTACTTC. Translation gives CASSSRAGTLLAKNIQYF. The variable domain in full, completed from reference TRBV7-9 and TRBJ2-4, reads DTGVSQNPRHKITKRGQNVTFRCDPISEHNRLYWYRQTLGQGPEFLTYFQNEAQLEKSRLLSDRFSAERPKGSFSTLEIQRTEQGDSAMYLCASSSRAGTLLAKNIQYFGAGTRLSVL.

V usage is TRBV30 and J usage is TRBJ1-2; unclear D gene. The CDR3 has 11 amino acids. Germline lookup yields CDR1 GTSNPN and CDR2 SVGIG (reference sequence). Trimming removed 4 bases from V and 8 bases from J, with 11 bases in between. The chain's CDR3 is CAWNDGRGYTF. Here the CDR3 DNA reads TGTGCCTGGAACGACGGCAGGGGCTACACCTTC.

This rearrangement joins TRBV7-9 to TRBJ1-2; no clear D. This CDR3 is 11 amino acids long. CDR1 is SEHNR, CDR2 FQNEAQ, per germline (reference sequence). V was shortened by 7 bases and J by 8 bases, with 11 bases between the two germline ends. The chain's CDR3 is CASMQPEGYTF. Here the CDR3 DNA reads TGTGCCAGCATGCAACCGGAGGGCTACACCTTC.

The V gene is TRBV5-4, the J gene TRBJ2-7; 11 bases map to TRBD2. Germline loops: CDR1 SGHNT, CDR2 YYREEE (reference sequence). The CDR3 contains 15 residues. With 4 bases clipped from V and 1 base from J, the junction kept 4 bases outside the gene matches. The CDR3 is CASSEGLAVSYEQYF. Here the CDR3 DNA reads TGTGCCAGCAGCGAGGGACTAGCGGTTTCCTACGAGCAGTACTTC. The full variable domain, with the rest looked up from reference TRBV5-4 and TRBJ2-7, is ETGVTQSPTHLIKTRGQQVTLRCSSQSGHNTVSWYQQALGQGPQFIFQYYREEENGRGNFPPRFSGLQFPNYSSELNVNALELDDSALYLCASSEGLAVSYEQYFGPGTRLTVT.

The rearrangement joins TRBV7-9 to TRBJ2-7; D gene uncertain. CDR1 and CDR2 (germline): SEHNR, FQNEAQ (reference sequence). The CDR3 has 12 amino acids. Deletions cut 5 bases from V and 6 bases from J, with 11 bases between. The CDR3 coding sequence is TGTGCCAGCAGCCCAGACACAGCCGAGCAGTACTTC. Its translation: CASSPDTAEQYF.

This chain links TRBV5-5 with TRBJ1-1, with D tentatively TRBD1 (6 bases). V gave up 0 bases and J gave up 8 bases, with 14 bases separating them. This CDR3 comprises 14 residues. Germline CDR1 SGHKS, CDR2 YYEKEE (reference sequence). CDR3 nucleotide sequence: TGTGCCAGCAGCTTGGTGAGACAGGCCTTGGAAGCTTTCTTT. As protein: CASSLVRQALEAFF. The full variable domain, with the rest looked up from reference TRBV5-5 and TRBJ1-1, is DAGVTQSPTHLIKTRGQQVTLRCSPISGHKSVSWYQQVLGQGPQFIFQYYEKEERGRGNFPDRFSARQFPNYSSELNVNALLLGDSALYLCASSLVRQALEAFFGQGTRLTVV.

This chain connects TRBV6-5 to TRBJ2-5; a possible D gene is TRBD1 (6 bases). V dropped 2 bases and J dropped 4 bases, with 14 bases sitting between them. The germline CDR1 and CDR2 sequences are MNHEY and SVGAGI. The CDR3 extends over 15 amino acids. CDR3 residues: CASSYLTGSRETQYF. The CDR3 DNA is TGTGCCAGCAGTTACCTCACAGGGAGTAGAGAGACCCAGTACTTC.

The V gene is TRBV27, the J gene TRBJ2-5; 7 nucleotides align to TRBD1. The CDR3 totals 17 residues. Per germline, CDR1 MNHEY and CDR2 SMNVEV (reference sequence). The junction had 8 bases not matched to a gene; V was cut back by 1 base and J by 0 bases. In nucleotides, the CDR3 is TGTGCCAGCAGTTTATTGGCCCCCGGGACAGACCAAGAGACCCAGTACTTC. As protein: CASSLLAPGTDQETQYF.

This clone has only one observation. The rearrangement joins TRBV4-1 to TRBJ1-1; weak D call: TRBD1 (5 bases). Trimming left V 1 base short and J 2 bases short, with 5 bases between. CDR3 length: 13 residues. CDR1 and CDR2 (germline): MGHRA, YSYEKL. CDR3 nucleotide sequence: TGCGCCAGCAGCCAAGGGGGCAACACTGAAGCTTTCTTT. It translates to CASSQGGNTEAFF.

This chain joins TRBV4-1 and TRBJ2-7; TRBD2 aligns across 7 bases. The CDR3 has 15 amino acids. Trimming at V came to 2 bases and at J to 4 bases, leaving 8 bases not matched to a gene. Germline-derived CDR1 and CDR2 are MGHRA and YSYEKL. CDR3 coding DNA: TGCGCCAGCAGCCAAAGCGATGCTAGCGGATACGAGCAGTACTTC. Amino acids: CASSQSDASGYEQYF.

The rearrangement uses TRBV5-6 and TRBJ2-6; 8 bases are shared with TRBD1. Looked up from germline, CDR1 is SGHDT and CDR2 is YYEEEE. V gave up 0 bases and J gave up 3 bases; unmatched junction bases: 8. The CDR3 sequence is 18 residues long. The CDR3 loop is CASSLVPTGAYGANVLTF. The CDR3 nucleotides read TGTGCCAGCAGCTTGGTACCGACAGGGGCTTATGGGGCCAACGTCCTGACTTTC.

This chain links TRBV19 with TRBJ1-4; a weak D match, TRBD1 (6 bases). This CDR3 comprises 14 residues. CDR1 LNHDA and CDR2 SQIVND come from the germline V gene (reference sequence). V lost 3 bases and J 8 bases, leaving 13 bases between the germline ends. In DNA, the CDR3 is TGTGCCAGTAGTATTCAGGGGCTGGGAGAAAAACTGTTTTTT. Translation: CASSIQGLGEKLFF.

The chain joins TRBV19 to TRBJ2-4, with a possible D match to TRBD1 (6 bases). The V end was cut by 5 bases, the J end by 4 bases, with 18 bases between. Per the germline V gene, CDR1 is LNHDA and CDR2 is SQIVND (reference sequence). The CDR3 loop spans 16 amino acids. CDR3 sequence (DNA): TGTGCCAGTAGTGTACCGGGACATTTGTTTAAAAACATTCAGTACTTC. Amino acid sequence: CASSVPGHLFKNIQYF.

This clone occurred once. The chain carries TRBV5-1 and TRBJ2-2; 9 bases line up with TRBD2. Germline assignment: CDR1 SGHRS and CDR2 YFSETQ. The CDR3 length is 16 residues. Losses at the gene ends were 3 bases for V and 2 bases for J; bases not matched to a gene: 5. The CDR3 is CASSSGTSKNTGELFF. The CDR3 bases are TGCGCCAGCAGCTCCGGGACTAGCAAAAACACCGGGGAGCTGTTTTTT.

The chain joins TRBV6-5 to TRBJ1-2, with 8 bases matching TRBD1. There are 14 residues in the CDR3. CDR1 MNHEY and CDR2 SVGAGI come from the germline V gene. Trimming cost V 5 bases and J 5 bases; bases outside gene matches: 7. The CDR3 region is CASSPQGAGYGYTF. In DNA, the CDR3 is TGTGCCAGCAGTCCTCAGGGGGCCGGGTATGGCTACACCTTC.

This clone was recorded a few times. The rearrangement links TRBV6-5 to TRBJ2-2, with 8 bases identical to TRBD2. Germline V gives CDR1 MNHEY, CDR2 SVGAGI. V trimming: 7 bases; J trimming: 6 bases; junction bases outside the gene matches: 10. CDR3 length equals 15 residues. Here the CDR3 DNA reads TGTGCCAGCACATGGGTAGGCGGGAGGCCCGGGGAGCTGTTTTTT. Translating gives CASTWVGGRPGELFF.

The chain couples TRBV5-1 to TRBJ2-2; perhaps TRBD2 as D (7 bases). Trimming took 1 base from V and 4 from J, leaving 20 bases between them. The CDR3 extends over 18 amino acids. Germline V lookup: CDR1 SGHRS, CDR2 YFSETQ. CDR3 DNA sequence: TGCGCCAGCAGCTTGTTCGCGGGAGAGGGGGTACTCACCGGGGAGCTGTTTTTT. Its translation is CASSLFAGEGVLTGELFF.

This clone was observed a handful of times. This likely reflects a read error, since a far larger clone is one base away. The chain is built from TRBV15 and TRBJ2-1; D is uncertain. Trimming pared 0 bases from V and 0 bases from J, leaving 9 bases between. Germline V gene lookup returns CDR1 LNHNV and CDR2 YYDKDF (reference sequence). CDR3 length: 16 amino acids. DNA for the CDR3: TGTGCCACCAGCAGAGATACGGTGGGCTCCTACAATGAGCAGTTCTTC. It translates to CATSRDTVGSYNEQFF.

The chain uses TRBV12-5 and TRBJ1-2; TRBD1 might be the D (6 bases). This CDR3 spans 13 amino acids. V was cut by 6 bases and J by 5 bases, with 13 bases left in between. The germline CDR1 and CDR2 sequences are LGHNT and FRNRAP. The CDR3, as DNA: TGTGCTAGTGGCCCCGGACAGAGATATGGCTACACCTTC. Translated, it gives CASGPGQRYGYTF.

The chain recombines TRBV18 with TRBJ1-2, with no clear D. Germline-derived CDR1 and CDR2 are KGHSH and LQKENI. The CDR3 has 13 residues. V dropped 6 bases and J dropped 4 bases, with 12 bases sitting between them. The CDR3 coding sequence is TGTGCCAGCTCCTCTGGAGGCGGCTATGGCTACACCTTC. It specifies CASSSGGGYGYTF.